The rows below give T cell receptor beta chains drawn from one sample of a study of response to subunit inactivated influenza vaccine. TCRdb reprocessed the RT-PCR reads with MiXCR, giving one entry per CDR3 protein. The sample lists more than 600,000 distinct CDR3 sequences, roughly 18% seen once, with under 13% in the top ten. The sample in question was PBMCs from blood, obtained 5 days after vaccination. Receptors originate from a man aged 45-65 years who received an inactivated influenza vaccine. Each CDR3 is given without its conserved first and last residue. The D gene is left open where the match is weak. Clone sizes are given selectively: once, few, many, or a class where the clone is expanded.

D | size | V | CDR3
- | many | TRBV6-5 | ASSYSRGGYGYT
- | - | TRBV5-1 | ASSLAGTFGSYEQY
TRBD2 | - | TRBV20-1 | SAELAGSYNEQF
- | - | TRBV20-1 | SARATVNTGELF
TRBD2 | few | TRBV29-1 | SVAREGTYEQY
- | few | TRBV12-3/TRBV12-4 | ASSSRTAANYGYT
TRBD2 | - | TRBV29-1 | SGEPSGKGETQY
TRBD2 | many | TRBV20-1 | SARLAGTTDTQY
TRBD2 | - | TRBV10-3 | AISGDLAGEISEQY
- | - | TRBV7-2 | ASSPGTLSSGANVLT
TRBD1 | - | TRBV11-2 | ASSDWTGDSYEQY
- | - | TRBV5-1 | ASSYLGAGDGYT
- | few | TRBV6-1 | ASSRRVLGETQY
TRBD2 | - | TRBV6-1 | ASIVLGGSLETQY
TRBD2 | few | TRBV24-1 | ATSESPGTSGRSSYEQY
- | - | TRBV14 | ASSDEWAGELF
- | few | TRBV7-2 | ASSLDWGFYNEQF
- | many | TRBV10-3 | AISLQGSDTQY
TRBD2 | - | TRBV7-8 | ASSLLAGAREQY
TRBD2 | - | TRBV6-1 | ASRPTSGGEETQY
TRBD1 | - | TRBV5-1 | ASSFGQGRNEQF
TRBD2 | many | TRBV5-1 | ASSPGLAGRNEQF
- | - | TRBV6-1 | ASRARGPVYEQY
TRBD1 | - | TRBV6-9 | ASSYPNRGVNTEAF
- | - | TRBV29-1 | SVVGESYNEQF
TRBD1 | few | TRBV10-2 | ASEDPGQGIYEQY
- | - | TRBV20-1 | SAHGSSYEQY
- | few | TRBV12-3/TRBV12-4 | ASSPRDLYEQY
- | - | TRBV29-1 | SGSRDGYEQY
- | few | TRBV6-1 | ASSLRDWNSPLH
- | - | TRBV11-2 | ASSPGPSNEQY
TRBD2 | many | TRBV29-1 | SVAGTSETKNIQY
- | few | TRBV19 | ASSYAQGGTEAF
- | few | TRBV29-1 | SAGHDASSGANVLT
- | - | TRBV5-1 | ASSLAVTDSYEQY
- | few | TRBV20-1 | SARDWAGVWTEAF
TRBD1 | - | TRBV20-1 | SAVGQGLSSGNTIY
- | few | TRBV6-1 | ASSPVLMNEQF
- | many | TRBV5-1 | ASSPGGGNYEQY
TRBD1 | few | TRBV4-1 | ASSQDEGAWAEQF
- | - | TRBV20-1 | SARRIADTQY
- | few | TRBV20-1 | SASSAEETGVTQY
TRBD2 | - | TRBV20-1 | SARTSGGRETQY
- | - | TRBV6-2/TRBV6-3 | ASSYRLRQPQH
- | - | TRBV5-4 | ASSLRQALNTEAF
- | - | TRBV20-1 | SASWGGALDEQF
TRBD1 | few | TRBV6-1 | ASSPRGQLVTEAF
TRBD2 | - | TRBV28 | ASSLLLAGVGTQY
- | few | TRBV4-2 | ASSQELGAETQY
TRBD1 | many | TRBV5-1 | ASSLDRGTRTEAF
- | many | TRBV7-6 | ASSLQQGAHSGNTIY
- | many | TRBV12-3/TRBV12-4 | ASRPGQIQETQY
- | - | TRBV29-1 | SVDGSGGETQY
TRBD1 | - | TRBV20-1 | SARDRGYTQY